Presented here are 16 T cell receptor beta chains from one specimen sequenced in a study of T cells after yellow fever vaccination. TCRdb used MiXCR to reprocess the 5' RACE reads, holding one entry per CDR3 protein. The sample has hundreds of thousands of distinct CDR3 sequences, 9% to 15% seen once. Sample: PBMCs, taken on the day of the yellow fever booster vaccination. These receptors were obtained from a man between 25 and 39 years old who received the YFV17D yellow fever vaccine.

This sequence joins TRBV20-1 and TRBJ2-7, with 14 nucleotides matching TRBD2. The V and J ends lost 6 bases and 3 bases, in that order; junction bases with no gene match: 4. Per germline, CDR1 DFQATT and CDR2 SNEGSKA (reference sequence). This CDR3 is 14 amino acids long. The CDR3 region has the DNA TGCAGTGCAAAGGGGACTAGCGGGAGCTACGAGCAGTACTTC. This gives the protein CSAKGTSGSYEQYF.

This chain uses TRBV4-2 with TRBJ2-1, with D possibly TRBD2 on 6 matching bases. Trimming left V 0 bases short and J 1 base short, with 10 bases between. Per the germline V gene, CDR1 is LGHNA and CDR2 is YNFKEQ. The CDR3 runs to 16 residues. CDR3 coding DNA: TGTGCCAGCAGCCAAGATATCGCGGGGTCCTACAATGAGCAGTTCTTC. This translates into CASSQDIAGSYNEQFF.

The gene calls are TRBV5-1 and TRBJ2-5; 8 bases are shared with TRBD1. The CDR3 is 14 residues long. The germline gives CDR1 SGHRS, CDR2 YFSETQ. V dropped 0 bases and J dropped 5; count of bases not matched to a gene: 3. DNA for the CDR3: TGCGCCAGCAGCTTGGGGACAGGGATGGAGACCCAGTACTTC. Its protein is CASSLGTGMETQYF.

The rearrangement uses TRBV12-5 and TRBJ2-1; D call uncertain. CDR3 length equals 11 residues. The V end lost 9 bases, the J end lost 2 bases, and 5 bases lay between the germline ends. Per germline, CDR1 LGHNT and CDR2 FRNRAP. The CDR3 reads CASTPYNEQFF. CDR3 nucleotide sequence: TGTGCTAGCACACCCTACAATGAGCAGTTCTTC. Variable domain in full (rest from reference TRBV12-5 and TRBJ2-1): DARVTQTPRHKVTEMGQEVTMRCQPILGHNTVFWYRQTMMQGLELLAYFRNRAPLDDSGMPKDRFSAEMPDATLATLKIQPSEPRDSAVYFCASTPYNEQFFGPGTRLTVL.

The chain uses TRBV6-1 and TRBJ2-1, with TRBD1 matching 8 bases. The length of the CDR3 is 14 residues. The V gene end was trimmed by 8 bases and the J gene end by 8 bases; junction bases not matched to a gene: 11. Germline-derived CDR1 and CDR2 are MNHNS and SASEGT. CDR3 protein: CASGQGPWLDEQFF. In DNA form, the CDR3 reads TGTGCCAGCGGACAGGGACCCTGGCTGGATGAGCAGTTCTTC.

There are a few counts of this clonotype. The rearrangement joins TRBV3-1 to TRBJ1-3; the D gene is possibly TRBD1 (5 bases). V was clipped by 5 bases and J by 4 bases, with 12 bases between them. The CDR3 sequence is 14 residues long. Germline V gene sequence: CDR1 LGHDT, CDR2 YNNKEL (reference sequence). CDR3 protein: CASSFLGTGNTIYF. The CDR3 coding sequence is TGTGCCAGCAGCTTCCTTGGGACGGGAAACACCATATATTTT. The complete variable domain, with remaining parts taken from reference TRBV3-1 and TRBJ1-3, reads DTAVSQTPKYLVTQMGNDKSIKCEQNLGHDTMYWYKQDSKKFLKIMFSYNNKELIINETVPNRFSPKSPDKAHLNLHINSLELGDSAVYFCASSFLGTGNTIYFGEGSWLTVV.

The chain is built from TRBV7-7 and TRBJ2-5; D unresolved. V was clipped by 1 base and J by 5 bases, with 14 bases between them. Germline V gene lookup returns CDR1 SSHAT and CDR2 FNYEAQ (reference sequence). This CDR3 has 15 residues. CDR3: CASSLVQAPRETQYF. For the CDR3, the DNA is TGTGCCAGCAGCTTAGTTCAGGCGCCCCGGGAGACCCAGTACTTC.

J is TRBJ2-3 and V is TRBV12-3 or TRBV12-4, with 8 positions matching TRBD2. The CDR3 extends over 15 amino acids. J was trimmed by 5 bases and V by 5 bases; bases with no gene match: 9. The CDR3 DNA reads TGTGCCAGCAGTCTCTTAGCGGGGTTCGTAGATACGCAGTATTTT. Its translation: CASSLLAGFVDTQYF.

This clonotype was seen more than once but under ten times. The chain carries TRBV7-3 and TRBJ2-3, with TRBD2 matching over 10 bases. The J segment lost 4 bases and the V segment lost 5 bases, leaving 9 bases of the junction unmatched. CDR1 and CDR2 (germline): SGHTA, FQGTGA. The CDR3 loop spans 16 amino acids. The CDR3 here is CASSRSISGRSDTQYF. The CDR3 region has the DNA TGTGCCAGCAGCCGGTCTATTAGCGGGAGGTCAGATACGCAGTATTTT.

This clonotype was counted between two and nine times. This rearrangement joins TRBV11-2 to TRBJ2-2, with TRBD2 matching over 9 bases. The CDR3 runs to 15 residues. The germline gives CDR1 SGHAT, CDR2 FQNNGV. Trimming took 5 bases from V and 9 from J; bases not matched to a gene: 10. The CDR3 nucleotides read TGTGCCAGCAGCCTGACTAGCGGACCTTCTAGGGAGCTGTTTTTT. Its protein is CASSLTSGPSRELFF.

CDR3 residues: CASSLQFEQYF. The CDR3 DNA reads as TGTGCCAGCAGCTTACAATTCGAGCAGTACTTC. V usage is TRBV7-9 and J usage is TRBJ2-7; D gene unclear. Trimming cost V 2 bases and J 6 bases, with 5 bases left between them. CDR1 is SEHNR, CDR2 FQNEAQ, per germline (reference sequence). The CDR3 is 11 amino acids.

This chain connects TRBV12-3 or TRBV12-4 to TRBJ1-1; D is undetermined. V lost 4 bases to trimming and J lost 1 base, with 13 bases between them. The CDR3 is made up of 15 amino acids. The CDR3 DNA follows: TGTGCCAGCAGTTCCAGTACCCAAGGGAACACTGAAGCTTTCTTT. Its translation is CASSSSTQGNTEAFF.

This clonotype was observed a handful of times. The chain joins TRBV6-1 to TRBJ2-7, with 11 positions matching TRBD2. The CDR3 runs 16 residues. Germline CDR1 and CDR2: MNHNS and SASEGT. V trimming: 7 bases; J trimming: 7 bases; junction bases outside the gene matches: 15. The CDR3 is CASIGLAGAHWFEQYF. In nucleotides, the CDR3 is TGTGCCAGCATCGGACTAGCGGGTGCTCACTGGTTTGAGCAGTACTTC.

The J gene is TRBJ2-5, the V gene TRBV29-1; D might be TRBD1 (6 bases). The CDR3 is 12 residues long. The germline V gene encodes CDR1 SQVTM and CDR2 ANQGSEA. Between the trimmed V and J ends, which lost 7 bases and 5 bases, there was a span of 14 bases. CDR3 DNA sequence: TGCAGCGCCTACAGGGTTGGGGAGACCCAGTACTTC. It translates to CSAYRVGETQYF.

This clonotype showed up just a few times. The chain joins TRBV13 to TRBJ2-1; 9 bases agree with TRBD2. The CDR3 length is 15 residues. CDR1 is PRHDT and CDR2 is FYEKMQ in the germline V gene (reference sequence). The ends lost 5 bases at V and 7 bases at J; junction bases unmatched: 9. The CDR3 is CASSPIAGVRNEQFF. CDR3 nucleotide sequence: TGTGCCAGCAGCCCGATAGCGGGAGTCCGGAATGAGCAGTTCTTC.

This clonotype was counted only a few times. The CDR3, as DNA: TGCAGTGCTAGAATGACAGGGCGAACCTACAATGAGCAGTTCTTC. Amino acids: CSARMTGRTYNEQFF. The rearrangement joins TRBV20-1 to TRBJ2-1, with TRBD1 matching over 7 bases. Per germline, CDR1 DFQATT and CDR2 SNEGSKA (reference sequence). This CDR3 region has 15 residues. Trimming cost V 2 bases and J 2 bases; bases outside gene matches: 6.